This paragraph reports one T cell receptor beta chain. CDR3 length: 12 residues. Trimming pared 0 bases from V and 7 bases from J, leaving 7 bases between. Per germline, CDR1 SGHNT and CDR2 YYREEE (reference sequence). This sample was taken from a study of OX40 agonist ivuxolimab in advanced cancers. Clones were read by immunoSEQ multiplex PCR, and TCRdb kept only the in-frame ones, dropping some. This sample has tens of thousands of clones, with roughly 94% found just once. Here the sequenced sample was CD4+ or CD8+ T cells sorted from blood, taken in a trial of the OX40 agonist ivuxolimab. This chain links TRBV5-4 with TRBJ1-2; no clear D gene. This clonotype was obtained from an adult with an advanced solid tumor such as melanoma, head and neck, liver or kidney cancer. The CDR3 DNA sequence: TGTGCCAGCAGCTTGGCGGCAGGTGGCTACACCTTC. It yields the protein CASSLAAGGYTF. The full variable domain, completed using reference TRBV5-4 and TRBJ1-2, is ETGVTQSPTHLIKTRGQQVTLRCSSQSGHNTVSWYQQALGQGPQFIFQYYREEENGRGNFPPRFSGLQFPNYSSELNVNALELDDSALYLCASSLAAGGYTFGSGTRLTVV.